This T cell receptor (beta chain) was sequenced in a study of cytomegalovirus exposure and HLA in healthy donors (dated by TCRdb to 2016 to 2017). In the study overall: An earlier analysis of several hundred of the donors reported 250 to 300 Gb of sequence data and 117 million unique TCR beta sequences from about 179 million T cells. Genome-wide SNP genotypes for about 55% of the 666 donors were used in a later genetic analysis, which treated that subset as a discovery cohort. To study patterns of TCR occurrence, a later analysis re-analyzed previously published TCR beta repertoires from 666 donors and added high-resolution HLA genotyping. Both class I and class II loci were covered by HLA typing, at four-digit resolution. To decide whether each TCR beta V gene segment behaved as functional or pseudogenic, an earlier analysis of approximately 600 of the donors relied on high-throughput TCR beta sequencing. The later analysis used no new phenotypic data to find candidate immune exposures, relying instead on TCR beta sequences and their occurrence across donors. Across about 370 genotyped donors of the cohort, an average of roughly 250,000 unique TCR beta nucleotide sequences per donor were sequenced, and roughly a sixth of those sequences were non-productive. The T cell repertoires of 666 subjects were profiled by immunosequencing and related to cytomegalovirus serostatus. All discovery cohort repertoires had been generated using a single sequencing platform. The study aimed to test whether signatures of past pathogen exposure could be identified by cataloging public T cell receptors. Of the 300 to 500 genotyped donors, less than 85% were placed in the genetic ancestry cluster associated with self-reported Caucasian donors. Because of strong linkage in the cohort, roughly five DR-DQ haplotypes were treated as single units for association and clustering. High-throughput TCR immunosequencing, statistical association of individual TCRs with disease status, and machine learning were combined to predict cytomegalovirus infection status. An early release that covered roughly 600 HLA-typed donors contained 250 to 350 gigabases of sequencing data and tens of millions of unique TCR sequences. Donor age, sex, ethnicity and CMV serostatus were compiled alongside the repertoire data. Along with the approximately 700-subject first cohort, a separate validation cohort of approximately 110 different subjects was used. Typing coverage differed by locus: A, B, C, DRB1 and DQB1 were typed in roughly 620-630 donors, DQA1 in 522, DPA1 in around 580, and DPB1 in 472.

V sheds 3 bases and J sheds 4 bases, leaving 9 bases between their ends. According to the germline V gene (reference sequence), CDR1 reads MNHEY and CDR2 reads SMNVEV. The CDR3 holds 13 amino acids from the cysteine to the phenylalanine. Only the CDR3 region is kept as DNA, spanning 39 bases read in frame from base 1. Overall results and qualifications from the work: The authors suggested that the approach could potentially be extended to other disease states and immunological phenotypes. A few of the identified cytomegalovirus-associated TCR beta chains were confirmed in vitro to be specific for cytomegalovirus antigens. An earlier analysis of several hundred of the donors showed that most TCR beta V segments appeared in productive rearrangements either about 87% or about 30% of the time, which broadly matched IMGT annotations. A further reported finding was that TCR beta sequences accurately predicted the HLA-A and HLA-B alleles for most subjects in the first cohort. When HLA alleles, especially DR and DQ, strongly co-occurred, attributing TCR associations to individual alleles was difficult. The classifier was reported to diagnose cytomegalovirus status with high specificity and sensitivity in both the original cohort and the validation cohort. According to a later analysis, parvovirus B19, influenza, CMV and Epstein-Barr virus appeared linked to several top co-occurrence clusters. Most CMV-associated TCR beta chains appeared to be HLA-restricted in a later analysis, and the HLA associations seemed to be driven largely by CMV exposure. Some IMGT-functional V segments, including TRBV6-2 and TRBV6-3, could not be distinguished by the 87-base-pair reads and were therefore excluded. This cohort had only TCR beta chains sequenced, and the lack of alpha or paired-chain data limited which features could be detected. The only immune exposure information available for the cohort was CMV serostatus. Linkage disequilibrium might explain the correlated functional status among segregating V segments, but an unknown experimental factor could not be ruled out. In a later analysis, around 15,000 TCR beta sequences were associated with specific HLA alleles at a false discovery rate of 0.05. A total of fewer than 200 TCR beta chains were listed by the study as associated with cytomegalovirus. Compared with equally common non-associated chains, HLA-associated TCR beta chains in a later analysis were more clonally expanded and had lower generation probabilities. Compared with the approximately 670-donor mean, donors in an Asian-associated ancestry cluster had fewer N-insertions in productive TCRs, according to a later genetic analysis. The sequencing pipeline was judged likely to have produced a cluster of highly shared sequence variants as a technical artifact. Most TCR sequences were seen in very few donors, while some public TCRs were found in many individuals. An association between a missense DCLRE1C variant and V-gene and J-gene trimming of TCR beta chains was found in a later genetic analysis and replicated in an independent cohort. The presence/absence analyses assumed that sequencing depth was roughly uniform across donors, and that assumption may not be true. In a later analysis, the rate of TCR association differed among HLA loci, with DRB1 alleles having the most associated TCRs and HLA-C alleles having the fewest. Because counts were too low, roughly 17 rarely observed V segments, including chromosome 9 orphons, were left out of the earlier analysis of over 550 of the donors. Because some donors lacked HLA typing at each locus, the association tests relied only on the typed subset.

In total, more than 500 healthy bone marrow donors made up the cohort. At the time of sampling, every cohort member was nominally healthy, though immune exposures that went unrecorded were likely present. The donor tested CMV seropositive, placing the donor among the 290 or so seropositive members of the cohort. Every donor gave a peripheral blood sample, and the peripheral blood mononuclear cells from that sample were used for TCR beta sequencing. The Qiagen DNeasy Blood Extraction Kit was used to extract genomic DNA from the blood cell samples. Concerning this clone: The target of this receptor is not known.

Library generation was performed with the immunoSEQ multiplex PCR assay. For the multiplex PCR, a mixture combining 60 forward primers for TCR Vbeta segments and 13 reverse primers for TCR Jbeta segments was used. Amplification of the CDR3 region of rearranged TCR beta genes was performed with a multiplex PCR assay on genomic DNA. Amplified TCR beta libraries were sequenced as 87-base-pair reads on the Illumina HiSeq System. In the original analysis: In a later analysis, tens of millions of unique TCR beta chains were counted across the 690 or so repertoires, and around 11 million of these chains were shared by at least two donors. Raw reads were error-corrected and collapsed into unique sequences by a nearest-neighbor algorithm in which closely related sequences were merged to remove PCR and sequencing errors. Alignment of CDR3 sequences to IMGT reference sequences was used to assign V, D and J gene segments. For a sequence to be retained, a match of at least six nucleotides to both a V gene segment and a J gene segment was required. Rearrangements were classified as productive when the CDR3 lacked stop codons and remained in frame with V and J, and all other rearrangements were classified as non-productive. Following IMGT convention, CDR3 was defined as the stretch from the second conserved V-encoded cysteine to the conserved J-encoded phenylalanine. The earlier analysis of about 610 of the donors excluded sequences that lacked an unambiguous match to a single V gene segment. In an earlier analysis of 450 to 700 of the donors, V segments were called functional above 56.7% productive rearrangements and were called segregating when the between-donor standard deviation exceeded 5%. A statistical classification framework was built to diagnose cytomegalovirus status from the catalog of TCR beta chain sequences. In a later analysis, TCR nucleotide sequences were compared against IMGT/GENE-DB human TR gene sequences so that V and J genes could be assigned. Using the TCRdist pipeline, a later analysis assigned CDR3 sequences along with most-parsimonious VDJ recombination scenarios. In a later analysis, each TCR beta chain was defined by its CDR3 amino acid sequence together with its V-gene family, and reads without a unique V-gene family were excluded. As a way to deal with suspected cross-contamination and a sequencing artifact, a later analysis dropped hundreds of nucleotide sequences that were highly shared and had low generation probability. In a later analysis, a clonal expansion index was calculated for each public chain from normalized within-repertoire ranks of inferred template counts. Generation probabilities in a later analysis came from a VDJ recombination model fitted to out-of-frame rearrangements, and those results were checked against IGoR. A later analysis scored TCR-TCR, TCR-HLA and TCR-CMV co-occurrence with hypergeometric tests, applying a repertoire-size bias correction to TCR pairs. A later analysis estimated false discovery rates by permuting HLA or CMV assignments 20 times. In a later analysis, co-occurring TCRs were grouped using DBSCAN, with TCRdist sequence similarity added in when clustering inside HLA-allele-positive subsets. Repertoires with fewer than 30,000 or more than 120,000 public chains were left out of co-occurrence clustering, as were four to six repertoires with anomalous nucleotide sharing. TCRdb re-hosts the immuneACCESS table, in-frame sequences only. Its copies lack some clones; in the studies checked, an unresolved V gene accounts for under half of them, and the cause for the rest is not known. That table gives V, J and clone size, and the DNA gave D and trimming. The sample table on file contains over 100,000 clones. The biggest ten clones account for around 7% of the sample.

The chain links TRBV27 with TRBJ1-2, with a tentative D gene TRBD1 over 6 matching bases. The sample was PBMCs. This receptor was identified in a man aged 35-49 years in good health and CMV-seropositive. The CDR3 in this case is CASSFSGAYGYTF. The nucleotide sequence is TGTGCCAGCAGTTTCTCAGGGGCCTATGGCTACACCTTC.